The 20 T cell receptor beta chains below were found in one sample sequenced in a study of blood T cell repertoires in COVID-19. The repertoire was sequenced with immunoSEQ multiplex PCR; TCRdb's copy has only in-frame clones and lacks some. The sample contains 200,000 to 250,000 clones, 85% to 90% of which appear only once. Sample: PBMCs or T cells enriched from blood (not recorded which). These receptors came from a man between 25 and 39 years old who had been exposed to COVID-19.

This chain links TRBV25-1 with TRBJ1-1; D uncertain. V was cut by 3 bases and J by 3 bases, with 8 bases left in between. Germline CDR1 and CDR2: MGHDK and SYGVNS. The CDR3 contains 13 residues. The DNA for the CDR3 is TGTGCCAGCAGTGACCGGGGATACACTGAAGCTTTCTTT. Protein product: CASSDRGYTEAFF.

The V and J genes are TRBV7-9 and TRBJ1-2; 8 nucleotides line up with TRBD1. This CDR3 has 16 amino acids. Germline trimming cut 3 bases from V and 2 bases from J; bases unmatched to any gene: 8. The germline V gene has CDR1 SEHNR and CDR2 FQNEAQ (reference sequence). The DNA of the CDR3 is TGTGCCAGCAGCTTCGGTTCAACAGGGGGGAACTATGGCTACACCTTC. Amino acid sequence: CASSFGSTGGNYGYTF.

The chain uses TRBV6-5 and TRBJ1-6, with 8 bases aligning to TRBD1. Unmatched junction bases numbered 3, after V lost 8 bases and J lost 9 bases. The CDR3 covers 12 residues. Germline CDR1 MNHEY, CDR2 SVGAGI. The CDR3: CASAGGSSPLHF. CDR3 sequence (DNA): TGTGCCAGCGCAGGGGGCTCTTCACCCCTCCACTTT.

This clone was found once. The J gene is TRBJ2-2, the V gene TRBV9; 9 nucleotides agree with TRBD2. V was clipped by 0 bases and J by 5 bases; unmatched bases: 14. Germline-derived CDR1 and CDR2 are SGDLS and YYNGEE. The length of the CDR3 is 19 residues. The CDR3 region has the DNA TGTGCCAGCAGCGTAGTAGGTAGCGGGGGAGCGCGAGGGACCGGGGAGCTGTTTTTT. Protein sequence: CASSVVGSGGARGTGELFF.

V usage is TRBV7-9 and J usage is TRBJ1-1; TRBD1 is a possible D gene (6 bases). Germline CDR1 and CDR2: SEHNR and FQNEAQ (reference sequence). The CDR3 is made up of 14 amino acids. The ends were cut back, 8 bases at V and 4 bases at J, with 17 bases in the middle. CDR3 residues: CASVLGQPVTEAFF. The CDR3 DNA sequence: TGTGCCAGCGTGTTAGGACAGCCCGTCACTGAAGCTTTCTTT.

This clone was counted once. The chain links TRBV7-3 to TRBJ2-5; 7 bases are shared with TRBD2. This CDR3 spans 15 amino acids. Germline V gene data show CDR1 as SGHTA and CDR2 as FQGTGA. Trimming removed 2 bases from V and 5 bases from J; junction bases left unmatched: 8. CDR3 region: CASSLGRGRQETQYF. CDR3 nucleotide sequence: TGTGCCAGCAGCTTAGGGCGGGGGAGACAGGAGACCCAGTACTTC.

The chain couples TRBV27 to TRBJ2-7; 9 positions agree with TRBD2. CDR3 length: 14 residues. The V and J ends lost 2 bases and 6 bases, in that order; junction bases with no gene match: 5. Germline-derived CDR1 and CDR2 are MNHEY and SMNVEV (reference sequence). CDR3 sequence (DNA): TGTGCCAGCAGTTTAATAGCGGGGGTTTTCGAGCAGTACTTC. It codes for CASSLIAGVFEQYF.

This chain joins TRBV7-6 and TRBJ2-7, with 7 bases lining up with TRBD2. The CDR3 loop spans 14 amino acids. With V trimmed by 5 bases and J by 5 bases, 9 bases remained unmatched. Germline CDR1 SGHVS, CDR2 FNYEAQ. The CDR3 DNA sequence: TGTGCCAGCAGCCCCACGGGACTACCTCACGAGCAGTACTTC. The encoded protein is CASSPTGLPHEQYF. The whole variable domain, filled in from reference TRBV7-6 and TRBJ2-7, reads GAGVSQSPRYKVTKRGQDVALRCDPISGHVSLYWYRQALGQGPEFLTYFNYEAQQDKSGLPNDRFSAERPEGSISTLTIQRTEQRDSAMYRCASSPTGLPHEQYFGPGTRLTVT.

This clone was seen a single time. V and J are TRBV3-1 (or the pseudogene TRBV3-2) and TRBJ1-1; 9 bases match TRBD1. Germline V gene data show CDR1 as LGHDT and CDR2 as YNNKEL (reference sequence). This CDR3 is 12 amino acids long. The trim removed 2 bases at V and 11 bases at J, leaving 3 bases unmatched. Here the CDR3 DNA reads TGTGCCAGCAGCCAAAGAGGGACAGGGGCTTTCTTT. It encodes CASSQRGTGAFF.

This rearrangement joins TRBV5-5 to TRBJ1-2; 8 nucleotides align to TRBD1. Germline V lookup: CDR1 SGHKS, CDR2 YYEKEE (reference sequence). J lost 4 bases, V lost 5 bases, and 7 bases had no gene match. The CDR3 length is 14 residues. DNA for the CDR3: TGTGCCAGCAGACCCGGACAGGGCAGCTATGGCTACACCTTC. This sequence encodes CASRPGQGSYGYTF.

DNA of the CDR3: TGTGCCAGCAGCCAAGAAGGCGGGGGGGCTCGTAGGGCTTTCTTT. Amino acids: CASSQEGGGARRAFF. The J gene is TRBJ1-1, the V gene TRBV4-2; D is possibly TRBD1 (6 bases). Trimming removed 0 bases at V and 11 bases at J, with 19 bases between. Looked up from germline, CDR1 is LGHNA and CDR2 is YNFKEQ. The CDR3 totals 15 residues.

This clone showed up just once. Here the CDR3 reads CASSRSGGYNEQFF. CDR3 DNA sequence: TGTGCCAGCAGCCGTAGCGGGGGCTACAATGAGCAGTTCTTC. The genes are TRBV7-8 and TRBJ2-1; 9 nucleotides align to TRBD2. The CDR3 extends over 14 amino acids. Looked up from germline, CDR1 is SGHVS and CDR2 is FQNEAQ. V lost 5 bases and J lost 3; bases outside the gene matches: 2.

The gene calls are TRBV11-1 and TRBJ2-5, with unresolved D. Germline V CDR1 and CDR2: SGHAT, FQDESV (reference sequence). The CDR3 runs 12 residues. Trimming took 4 bases from V and 5 from J, leaving 8 bases between them. The CDR3 here is CASSYLRETQYF. In DNA form, the CDR3 reads TGTGCCAGCAGCTACCTGCGGGAGACCCAGTACTTC.

About this clone itself: Distinct nucleotide sequences in the sample also encode this CDR3. This rearrangement joins TRBV11-2 to TRBJ2-2; D may be TRBD2 (6 bases). Trimming pared 1 base from V and 5 bases from J, leaving 8 bases between. The V gene's germline CDR1 is SGHAT and CDR2 FQNNGV. There are 14 residues in the CDR3. The CDR3 sequence: CASSLVRGTGELFF. The CDR3 DNA is TGTGCCAGCAGCTTAGTTCGGGGGACCGGGGAGCTGTTTTTT.

The chain joins TRBV3-1 (or the pseudogene TRBV3-2) to TRBJ2-3, with 8 bases matching TRBD1. CDR1 is LGHDT, CDR2 YNNKEL, per germline (reference sequence). The junction had 6 bases not matched to a gene; V was cut back by 6 bases and J by 1 base. The CDR3 has 15 amino acids. CDR3 sequence: CASSPRDRRTDTQYF. The CDR3 DNA reads TGTGCCAGCAGTCCCCGGGACAGGCGCACAGATACGCAGTATTTT.

The J gene is TRBJ1-5, the V gene TRBV9; D is ambiguous. The CDR3 extends over 14 amino acids. V gave up 2 bases and J gave up 1 base, with 7 bases separating them. Germline V gene lookup returns CDR1 SGDLS and CDR2 YYNGEE. The CDR3 sequence: CASSVGASNQPQHF. In DNA, the CDR3 is TGTGCCAGCAGCGTTGGAGCGAGCAATCAGCCCCAGCATTTT.

This clone appeared a single time. The V call is TRBV19, the J call TRBJ1-2; TRBD1 is a possible D gene (6 bases). CDR1 and CDR2 from the germline V gene are LNHDA and SQIVND (reference sequence). This CDR3 is built from 15 residues. Between the trimmed V and J ends, which lost 5 bases and 4 bases, there was a span of 17 bases. The CDR3 region has the DNA TGTGCCAGTAGTGACGTCGGACAGTACGGCTATGGCTACACCTTC. It yields the protein CASSDVGQYGYGYTF.

This chain joins TRBV4-1 and TRBJ2-7; 7 nucleotides match TRBD1. CDR3 length: 15 residues. J lost 1 base, V lost 0 bases, and 3 bases had no gene match. Per germline, CDR1 MGHRA and CDR2 YSYEKL. CDR3 DNA: TGCGCCAGCAGCCAAGAATGGGACAGATCCTACGAGCAGTACTTC. This codes for CASSQEWDRSYEQYF.

This clone has just one count. V gene TRBV20-1 combines with J gene TRBJ1-1; D unclear. The V end lost 8 bases, the J end lost 2 bases, and 6 bases lay between the germline ends. CDR3 length: 10 amino acids. Germline lookup yields CDR1 DFQATT and CDR2 SNEGSKA (reference sequence). This CDR3 is CSPTNTEAFF. The CDR3 DNA reads as TGCAGTCCAACAAACACTGAAGCTTTCTTT.

The CDR3: CASSPRGGFNQPQHF. The CDR3 DNA reads TGTGCCAGCAGTCCCCGGGGGGGGTTCAATCAGCCCCAGCATTTT. The gene calls are TRBV6-5 and TRBJ1-5, with a possible D match to TRBD1 (5 bases). The CDR3 is made up of 15 amino acids. Germline lookup yields CDR1 MNHEY and CDR2 SVGAGI. Trimming pared 5 bases from V and 3 bases from J, leaving 14 bases between.